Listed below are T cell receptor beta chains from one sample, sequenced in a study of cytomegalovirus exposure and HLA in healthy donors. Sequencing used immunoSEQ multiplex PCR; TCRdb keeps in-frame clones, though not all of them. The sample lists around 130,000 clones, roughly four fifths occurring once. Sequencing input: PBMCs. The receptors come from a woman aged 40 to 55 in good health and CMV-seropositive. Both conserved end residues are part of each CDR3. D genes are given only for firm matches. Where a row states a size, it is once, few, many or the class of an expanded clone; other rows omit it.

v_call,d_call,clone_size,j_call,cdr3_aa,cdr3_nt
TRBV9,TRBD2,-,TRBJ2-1,CASSVGPSGYSSYNEQFF,TGTGCCAGCAGCGTAGGCCCTAGCGGGTATAGCTCCTACAATGAGCAGTTCTTC
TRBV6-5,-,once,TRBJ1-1,CASSDAGMNTEAFF,TGTGCCAGCAGCGACGCAGGGATGAACACTGAAGCTTTCTTT
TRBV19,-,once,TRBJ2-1,CASTETDNEQFF,TGTGCCAGTACCGAGACTGACAATGAGCAGTTCTTC
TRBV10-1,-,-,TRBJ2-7,CASSEGSGEAAVKYF,TGCGCCAGCAGTGAGGGTTCAGGGGAAGCAGCAGTTAAGTACTTC
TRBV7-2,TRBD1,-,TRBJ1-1,CASSLATGSTEAFF,TGTGCCAGCAGCTTAGCGACAGGGAGCACTGAAGCTTTCTTT
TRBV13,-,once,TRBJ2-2,CASLQLANTGELFF,TGTGCCAGCCTTCAACTCGCGAACACCGGGGAGCTGTTTTTT
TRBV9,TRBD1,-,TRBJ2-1,CASSPDRDPLDEQFF,TGTGCCAGCAGCCCCGACAGGGACCCTTTGGATGAGCAGTTCTTC
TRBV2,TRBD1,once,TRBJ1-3,CASRQGVGNTIYF,TGTGCCAGCAGGCAGGGGGTCGGAAACACCATATATTTT
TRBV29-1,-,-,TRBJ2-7,CSVEEARGGEQYF,TGCAGCGTTGAAGAGGCCAGGGGTGGAGAGCAGTACTTC
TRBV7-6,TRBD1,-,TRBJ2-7,CASSSDPGQGYEQYF,TGTGCCAGCAGCTCCGACCCGGGACAGGGGTACGAGCAGTACTTC
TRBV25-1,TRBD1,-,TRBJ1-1,CASSEFAGGQGSPISF,TGTGCCAGCAGTGAATTCGCCGGGGGACAGGGTTCCCCGATCTCATTT
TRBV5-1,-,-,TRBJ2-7,CASSEPRRDEQYF,TGCGCCAGCAGCGAACCCCGGAGGGACGAGCAGTACTTC
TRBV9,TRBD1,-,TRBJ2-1,CASNTGAGYNEQFF,TGTGCCAGCAACACAGGGGCCGGTTACAATGAGCAGTTCTTC
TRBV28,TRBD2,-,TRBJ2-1,CASIAGVSQFF,TGTGCCAGTATAGCGGGAGTGTCTCAGTTCTTC
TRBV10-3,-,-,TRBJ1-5,CAISEGEGGNQPQHF,TGTGCCATCAGTGAGGGGGAGGGGGGCAATCAGCCCCAGCATTTT
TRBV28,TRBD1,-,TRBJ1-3,CASSFEEQGVDF,TGTGCCAGCAGTTTCGAAGAGCAGGGGGTAGATTTT
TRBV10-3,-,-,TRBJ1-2,CAISDPRGPNYGYTF,TGTGCCATCAGTGATCCTCGTGGCCCTAACTATGGCTACACCTTC
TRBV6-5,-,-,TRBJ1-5,CASGERRHNQPQHF,TGTGCCAGCGGAGAGAGACGGCACAATCAGCCCCAGCATTTT
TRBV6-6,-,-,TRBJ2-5,CASTQSGRETQYF,TGTGCCAGCACCCAAAGCGGTCGAGAGACCCAGTACTTC